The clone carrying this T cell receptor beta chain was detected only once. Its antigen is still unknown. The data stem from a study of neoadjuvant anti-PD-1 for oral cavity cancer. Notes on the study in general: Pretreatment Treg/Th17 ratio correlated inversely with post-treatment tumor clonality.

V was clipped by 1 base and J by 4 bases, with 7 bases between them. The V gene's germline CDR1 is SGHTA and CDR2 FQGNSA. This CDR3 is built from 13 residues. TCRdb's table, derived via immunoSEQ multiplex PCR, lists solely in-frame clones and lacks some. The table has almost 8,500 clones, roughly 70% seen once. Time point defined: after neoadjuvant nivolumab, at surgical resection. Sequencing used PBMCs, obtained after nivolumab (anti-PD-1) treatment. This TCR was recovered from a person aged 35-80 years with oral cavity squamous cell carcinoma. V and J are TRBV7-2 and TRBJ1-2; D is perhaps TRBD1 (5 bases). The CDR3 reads CASSLGQSYGYTF. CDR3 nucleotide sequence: TGTGCCAGCAGCTTAGGACAGAGCTATGGCTACACCTTC.